These T cell receptor beta chains were read from a single sample in a study of OX40 agonist ivuxolimab in advanced cancers. The method was immunoSEQ multiplex PCR; TCRdb's version includes in-frame clones alone and lacks a portion of them. The sample has around 23,000 clones, about 76% seen once. The source was CD4+ or CD8+ T cells sorted from blood, collected in a trial of the OX40 agonist ivuxolimab. The source of these receptors is an adult with an advanced solid tumor such as melanoma, head and neck, liver or kidney cancer. Both conserved end residues are part of each CDR3. The order of the fields is J gene, clone size, V gene, D gene, CDR3 protein, CDR3 DNA. D genes are given only for firm matches. Expanded clones are given a class, and other clones once, few, many or no size at all.

J: TRBJ2-1
size: .
V: TRBV30
D: .
CDR3: CAWGETVEQFF
DNA: TGTGCCTGGGGGGAAACGGTTGAGCAGTTCTTC

J: TRBJ2-5
size: few
V: TRBV5-6
D: .
CDR3: CASSLGLEETQYF
DNA: TGTGCCAGCAGCTTGGGGCTTGAAGAGACCCAGTACTTC

J: TRBJ2-1
size: .
V: TRBV10-3
D: .
CDR3: CAIRTYNEQFF
DNA: TGTGCCATCAGGACCTACAATGAGCAGTTCTTC

J: TRBJ1-2
size: .
V: TRBV6-5
D: TRBD1
CDR3: CASSATDRGYGYTF
DNA: TGTGCCAGCAGCGCTACAGACAGGGGCTATGGCTACACCTTC

J: TRBJ1-5
size: .
V: TRBV9
D: .
CDR3: CASSVGPGQPQHF
DNA: TGTGCCAGCAGCGTAGGACCCGGTCAGCCCCAGCATTTT

J: TRBJ2-1
size: few
V: TRBV11-3
D: .
CDR3: CASSLDFSGEQFF
DNA: TGTGCCAGCAGCTTAGACTTCTCAGGTGAGCAGTTCTTC

J: TRBJ1-1
size: .
V: TRBV27
D: TRBD1
CDR3: CASSLRGTGTMNTEAFF
DNA: TGTGCCAGCAGTTTACGGGGGACAGGGACAATGAACACTGAAGCTTTCTTT

J: TRBJ2-2
size: .
V: TRBV28
D: TRBD2
CDR3: CASSRPSGRADGELFF
DNA: TGTGCCAGCAGCCGTCCTAGCGGGAGGGCCGACGGGGAGCTGTTTTTT

J: TRBJ2-7
size: .
V: TRBV5-4
D: .
CDR3: CASSPKESYEQYF
DNA: TGTGCCAGCAGCCCGAAAGAATCCTACGAGCAGTACTTC

J: TRBJ1-5
size: .
V: TRBV5-6
D: .
CDR3: CASSGGMYSNQPQHF
DNA: TGTGCCAGCAGCGGGGGGATGTACAGCAATCAGCCCCAGCATTTT

J: TRBJ1-1
size: .
V: TRBV6-5
D: .
CDR3: CASSSYQGPRAEAFF
DNA: TGTGCCAGCAGTTCATATCAGGGCCCCCGCGCTGAAGCTTTCTTT

J: TRBJ2-1
size: .
V: TRBV5-4
D: .
CDR3: CASSRPQGEGNEQFF
DNA: TGTGCCAGCAGCCGCCCACAGGGAGAGGGGAATGAGCAGTTCTTC

J: TRBJ1-2
size: .
V: TRBV6-5
D: .
CDR3: CASKGEGRNLYGYTF
DNA: TGTGCCAGCAAGGGGGAAGGACGAAACCTGTATGGCTACACCTTC

J: TRBJ1-2
size: .
V: TRBV7-2
D: .
CDR3: CASSLSGSSGYTF
DNA: TGTGCCAGCAGCTTATCGGGGAGCTCTGGCTACACCTTC

J: TRBJ1-3
size: .
V: TRBV6-6
D: TRBD1
CDR3: CASSRPGTGAGNTIYF
DNA: TGTGCCAGCAGTCGTCCCGGGACAGGGGCTGGAAACACCATATATTTT

J: TRBJ2-3
size: once
V: TRBV7-9
D: .
CDR3: CASSLGGGEGDTQYF
DNA: TGTGCCAGCAGCTTAGGCGGCGGGGAAGGGGATACGCAGTATTTT